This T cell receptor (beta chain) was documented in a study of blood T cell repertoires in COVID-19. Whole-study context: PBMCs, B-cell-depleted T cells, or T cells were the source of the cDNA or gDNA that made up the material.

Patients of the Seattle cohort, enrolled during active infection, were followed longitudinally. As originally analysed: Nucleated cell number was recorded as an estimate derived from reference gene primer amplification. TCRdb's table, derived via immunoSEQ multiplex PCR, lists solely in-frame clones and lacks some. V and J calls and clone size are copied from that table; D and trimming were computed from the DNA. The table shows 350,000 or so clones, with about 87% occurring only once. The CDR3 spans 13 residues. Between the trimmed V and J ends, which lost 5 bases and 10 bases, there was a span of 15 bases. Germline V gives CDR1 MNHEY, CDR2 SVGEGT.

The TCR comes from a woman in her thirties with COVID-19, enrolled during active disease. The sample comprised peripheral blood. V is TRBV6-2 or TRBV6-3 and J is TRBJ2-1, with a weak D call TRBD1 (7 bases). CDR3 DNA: TGTGCCAGCAGTAACCAGGGGGGAGACGAGCAGTTCTTC. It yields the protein CASSNQGGDEQFF.